This note documents a single T cell receptor (beta chain) sequence. Libraries were prepared by immunoSEQ multiplex PCR; TCRdb keeps only in-frame clonotypes and omits some of them. Seen here are fewer than 60,000 clones, about four fifths observed once, and the top ten hold 1% to 1.5%. The sample belongs to a study of PD-L1 blockade in urothelial cancer. The wider study: About 90% of the roughly 29 patients were men who had bladder-origin urothelial cancer. After treatment start, blood was analyzed at 3 weeks (second dose) and at 6 weeks. Reported median T cell count for blood samples was around 140,000.

The length of the CDR3 is 15 residues. CDR1 and CDR2 (germline): ENHRY, SYGVKD. Germline trimming cut 2 bases from V and 0 bases from J; bases unmatched to any gene: 0. Time point specified: pretreatment peripheral blood. Diagnoses among patients were locally advanced or metastatic urothelial carcinoma. The starting material was PBMCs, obtained around atezolizumab (anti-PD-L1) treatment. The sequence was obtained from a man aged 45-65 years with urothelial cancer. The chain joins TRBV10-3 to TRBJ1-3; 8 positions match TRBD1. The CDR3 reads CAISETGGSGNTIYF. In DNA form, the CDR3 reads TGTGCCATCAGTGAGACAGGGGGCTCTGGAAACACCATATATTTT.